The 18 T cell receptor beta chains below come from one sample, sequenced in a study of CD8+CD57+ T cells in acquired aplastic anemia. CDR3 and TCR beta VDJ profiling relied on a genomic DNA template. TCRdb ran MiXCR on the reads and lists one entry per CDR3 protein. The table lists around 190,000 distinct CDR3 sequences, less than 65% of them singletons, with 16% in the top ten. Sequenced input: sorted CD4+, CD8+, or CD8+CD57+ T cells (not recorded which) from PBMCs. The receptors shown here come from a human donor in good health, serving as a control.

The chain uses TRBV24-1 and TRBJ2-1; TRBD2 is a possible D gene (7 bases). This CDR3 contains 15 residues. From germline, CDR1 is KGHDR and CDR2 SFDVKD. V was trimmed by 11 bases and J by 9 bases, leaving 25 bases between them. Written as DNA, the CDR3 is TGTGCCAGCTCACCTCAGGGAGGGACATCCGCTGAGCAGTTCTTC. It yields the protein CASSPQGGTSAEQFF.

This chain links TRBV7-2 with TRBJ1-2, with 7 nucleotides matching TRBD1. Germline trimming cut 1 base from V and 4 bases from J; bases unmatched to any gene: 6. The germline V gene has CDR1 SGHTA and CDR2 FQGNSA. CDR3 size: 15 residues. The CDR3 loop is CASSLEPGQIYGYTF. The CDR3, as DNA: TGTGCCAGCAGCTTAGAACCGGGACAGATCTATGGCTACACCTTC. The full variable domain, with the rest looked up from reference TRBV7-2 and TRBJ1-2, is GAGVSQSPSNKVTEKGKDVELRCDPISGHTALYWYRQSLGQGLEFLIYFQGNSAPDKSGLPSDRFSAERTGGSVSTLTIQRTQQEDSAVYLCASSLEPGQIYGYTFGSGTRLTVV.

This clonotype was counted at least ten times. The rearrangement uses TRBV20-1 and TRBJ1-4; 9 positions agree with TRBD1. Looked up from germline, CDR1 is DFQATT and CDR2 is SNEGSKA (reference sequence). The CDR3 spans 20 residues. J gave up 5 bases and V 1 base, and 20 bases lay outside the gene matches. The CDR3 loop is CSARAAPGQGSPYRNEKLFF. Written as DNA, the CDR3 is TGCAGTGCTAGAGCCGCGCCGGGACAGGGCTCCCCTTACCGAAATGAAAAACTGTTTTTT.

The gene calls are TRBV19 and TRBJ2-7, with D possibly matching TRBD1 (7 bases). Germline lookup yields CDR1 LNHDA and CDR2 SQIVND (reference sequence). CDR3 length: 16 amino acids. The V gene lost 4 bases and the J gene lost 0 bases, with 16 bases spanning the gap. The CDR3: CASSNTRRDSSYEQYF. In nucleotides, the CDR3 is TGTGCCAGTAGTAACACCAGGAGGGACAGCTCCTACGAGCAGTACTTC.

Ten or more counts support this clonotype. The chain joins TRBV19 to TRBJ2-7; 7 bases are shared with TRBD1. The germline V gene has CDR1 LNHDA and CDR2 SQIVND (reference sequence). CDR3 length equals 14 residues. J was trimmed by 4 bases and V by 3 bases; bases with no gene match: 6. In DNA form, the CDR3 reads TGTGCCAGTAGTATTCCCGGACAGGAATACGAGCAGTACTTC. It encodes CASSIPGQEYEQYF.

The chain uses TRBV9 and TRBJ2-7; D call uncertain. The V gene's germline CDR1 is SGDLS and CDR2 YYNGEE. The CDR3 length is 15 residues. The ends were cut back, 0 bases at V and 2 bases at J, with 12 bases in the middle. The CDR3 protein is CASSVGLGMTYEQYF. The CDR3 DNA sequence: TGTGCCAGCAGCGTAGGACTTGGGATGACCTACGAGCAGTACTTC.

This clonotype was picked up a small number of times. The chain combines TRBV15 with TRBJ2-5; D uncertain. This CDR3 has 16 amino acids. Trimming removed 0 bases at V and 5 bases at J, with 16 bases between. The V gene's germline CDR1 is LNHNV and CDR2 YYDKDF (reference sequence). The CDR3 region has the DNA TGTGCCACCAGCAGAGATAACATGGGCACTTGGGAGACCCAGTACTTC. Its protein product is CATSRDNMGTWETQYF.

Ten or more counts support this clonotype. The chain couples TRBV5-1 to TRBJ1-6; D remains unclear. The length of the CDR3 is 14 residues. The V end lost 4 bases, the J end lost 6 bases, and 11 bases lay between the germline ends. Germline V lookup: CDR1 SGHRS, CDR2 YFSETQ. The CDR3 DNA is TGCGCCAGCAGCGAGGGAGTAGGTAATTCACCCCTCCACTTT. It codes for CASSEGVGNSPLHF.

The V call is TRBV5-8, the J call TRBJ1-4; D is unresolved. The germline V gene encodes CDR1 SGHTS and CDR2 YDEGEE. The CDR3 length is 13 residues. V was shortened by 4 bases and J by 7 bases, with 11 bases between the two germline ends. CDR3: CASSVSGGEKLFF. In DNA, the CDR3 is TGTGCCAGCAGCGTGAGCGGTGGTGAAAAACTGTTTTTT.

This sequence joins TRBV29-1 and TRBJ2-5; 9 bases align to TRBD1. With 2 bases clipped from V and 5 bases from J, the junction kept 9 bases outside the gene matches. Germline loops: CDR1 SQVTM, CDR2 ANQGSEA. The CDR3 is made up of 15 amino acids. DNA for the CDR3: TGCAGCGTTGAACGACGGGACAGGGCTTGGGAGACCCAGTACTTC. Protein: CSVERRDRAWETQYF. Full variable domain (outside the CDR3, taken from reference TRBV29-1 and TRBJ2-5): SAVISQKPSRDICQRGTSLTIQCQVDSQVTMMFWYRQQPGQSLTLIATANQGSEATYESGFVIDKFPISRPNLTFSTLTVSNMSPEDSSIYLCSVERRDRAWETQYFGPGTRLLVL.

The chain couples TRBV7-2 to TRBJ1-2; 9 nucleotides agree with TRBD1. Germline V gene data show CDR1 as SGHTA and CDR2 as FQGNSA. J gave up 4 bases and V 5 bases, and 8 bases lay outside the gene matches. CDR3 length equals 15 residues. The CDR3 reads CASSAPGQGTYGYTF. The CDR3 DNA reads TGTGCCAGCAGCGCCCCCGGACAGGGGACCTATGGCTACACCTTC.

This chain uses TRBV15 with TRBJ2-3, with 12 bases identical to TRBD2. With 3 bases clipped from V and 6 bases from J, the junction kept 10 bases outside the gene matches. Germline values: CDR1 LNHNV, CDR2 YYDKDF (reference sequence). This CDR3 has 17 residues. CDR3: CATSSPGLAGLRDTQYF. For the CDR3, the DNA is TGTGCCACCAGCAGCCCAGGACTAGCGGGGCTTCGGGATACGCAGTATTTT.

Ten or more counts support this clonotype. The chain has TRBV12-3 or TRBV12-4 and TRBJ1-6; D is unclear. CDR3 length: 16 residues. Trimming stripped 0 bases from V and 3 bases from J, with 9 bases between. In DNA form, the CDR3 reads TGTGCCAGCAGTTTAGCTGGTGGAGGCTATAATTCACCCCTCCACTTT. It yields the protein CASSLAGGGYNSPLHF.

This clonotype occurred many times. The genes are TRBV5-1 and TRBJ1-6, with D perhaps matching TRBD1 (6 bases). The V end was cut by 2 bases, the J end by 7 bases, with 13 bases between. The CDR3 consists of 15 residues. CDR1 is SGHRS, CDR2 YFSETQ, per germline. The CDR3 is CASSLAGQYNSPLHF. The CDR3 DNA is TGCGCCAGCAGCTTAGCGGGACAATACAATTCACCCCTCCACTTT.

The V call is TRBV2, the J call TRBJ2-5, with 11 bases matching TRBD1. Germline CDR1 and CDR2: SNHLY and FYNNEI. V trimming: 3 bases; J trimming: 4 bases; junction bases outside the gene matches: 4. The CDR3 is made up of 15 amino acids. The CDR3, as DNA: TGTGCCAGCAGTGAGGGGACAGGGGGGTTAGAGACCCAGTACTTC. Protein product: CASSEGTGGLETQYF.

The chain recombines TRBV7-6 with TRBJ1-1; TRBD1 might be the D (6 bases). The V gene's germline CDR1 is SGHVS and CDR2 FNYEAQ. The CDR3 consists of 15 residues. Trimming stripped 5 bases from V and 3 bases from J, with 16 bases between. The CDR3 spells CASSTGQGPDTEAFF. As DNA, the CDR3 is TGTGCCAGCAGCACCGGGCAGGGGCCGGACACTGAAGCTTTCTTT.

This clonotype was observed many times. J is TRBJ1-3 and V is TRBV6-5; D uncertain. The CDR3 runs 15 residues. The V end lost 8 bases, the J end lost 0 bases, and 14 bases lay between the germline ends. Germline assignment: CDR1 MNHEY and CDR2 SVGAGI. Here the CDR3 reads CASGRQGSSGNTIYF. The CDR3 DNA follows: TGTGCCAGCGGGAGGCAAGGAAGCTCTGGAAACACCATATATTTT.

The rearrangement joins TRBV20-1 to TRBJ2-7, with D possibly matching TRBD1 (6 bases). The CDR3 has 14 amino acids. CDR1 and CDR2 from the germline V gene are DFQATT and SNEGSKA (reference sequence). Trimming stripped 0 bases from V and 2 bases from J, with 11 bases between. The CDR3 sequence is CSARDPDSTYEQYF. Here the CDR3 DNA reads TGCAGTGCTAGAGATCCGGACAGTACCTACGAGCAGTACTTC.